Listed here is a single TCR beta chain. The table lists this clone with a few counts. No cognate antigen has been identified for it. Base qualities are not recorded, but no much larger clone differs from it by a single base. The time point label, read with the paper, signifies: neoterminal ileum biopsy at postoperative endoscopy, about 6 months after surgery. To be eligible, patients had to be adults with ileal or ileocolonic Crohn's disease and an indication for ileocolonic resection. Whole ileal mucosal biopsies were kept frozen at -80 degrees C prior to DNA extraction. Genomic DNA was extracted from frozen whole biopsies using a TRizol-based method and was quantified with a NanoDrop 2000 spectrophotometer. The CDR3 has 16 amino acids, counting the end cysteine and phenylalanine. Only the CDR3 part of the read is kept: 48 bases, read in frame from the first base. V has 3 bases trimmed and J has 4 bases trimmed; junction bases matching no gene number 3. Looking up the germline V gene yields CDR1 KGHSH and CDR2 LQKENI.

Five hundred nanograms of biopsy DNA per sample were submitted for commercial TCRB immunosequencing. A two-step, amplification bias-controlled multiplex PCR was used by Adaptive Biotechnology to amplify CDR3 regions from genomic DNA. Primers covering every V and J gene segment were used in the first PCR, while barcodes and Illumina adapters were added in the second PCR. An Illumina instrument was used to sequence the CDR3 libraries. In the authors' own workflow: Analysis combined the vendor-provided pipelines with custom analysis of raw data in R/Bioconductor under R version 3.3.0. Clonality, which ranges from 0 to 1, was calculated as the inverse of the normalised Shannon entropy across all productive clones. High-frequency clones were defined as the share of the repertoire taken up by the top 100 clones, keeping only clones that passed a 95% confidence test. Overlap between samples was measured with the Morisita-Horn index, while repertoire diversity was measured with the Simpson index. What TCRdb holds here is the immuneACCESS table cut down to in-frame rearrangements. Part of the clones is not present; checked against another copy, under half of the missing clones reflect an unresolved V gene, and the others are unexplained. Clonal size and the V and J genes are those of that table, whereas D and trimming came from the DNA. This sample gives approximately 7,600 clones in total; about 74% of them show up just once. Jointly, the top ten make up around 6.8% of the sample.

This sample is part of a study of T cell repertoires in ileal Crohn's disease (dated by TCRdb to 2018 to 2020). Background on the whole study: Median disease duration was approximately 8 years, and about 40% of patients were identified as active smokers at the time of surgery. A total of roughly 170 mucosal samples from 57 patients were sequenced, with samples obtained at several locations on the surgical specimen and at postoperative endoscopy. Endoscopic postoperative recurrence was defined as a Rutgeerts score above i0. TCR repertoire analysis was done in 45 to 65 Crohn's disease patients from a prospective multicentre cohort. Every patient underwent surgery because of a complication, which was stricturing disease in roughly 60% and penetrating disease in roughly 40%. Roughly half of the patients were given postoperative therapy, with around 20 on anti-TNF agents and about a dozen on thiopurines. The study was conducted in parallel with a multicentre cohort that was designed to identify predictors of early endoscopic recurrence following ileocolonic resection. M6 samples were neoterminal ileum biopsies taken at postoperative colonoscopy.

General conclusions and limits of the study: Only a subgroup of patients, of unstated size, had mucosal CD4 and CD8 T cells sorted and sequenced. Sorted CD8 T cells carried more high-frequency clones than CD4 T cells, suggesting mucosal expansions were mainly CD8. Postoperative endoscopy was performed at varying times within the first year after surgery, with a median delay of approximately 6.6 months. A significantly higher proportion of clonal expansions was observed in active smokers at surgery than in non-smokers (roughly 24% vs 19%, p=0.02). Higher percentages of high-frequency clones at the time of surgery were linked to endoscopic recurrence, and every patient with clonality above 26.8% (18/57) had recurrence.

This sequence uses TRBV18 and TRBJ2-1; 13 central bases correspond to TRBD2. The source of this sequence is an adult with Crohn's disease. Sequencing was carried out using ileal tissue. The nucleotide sequence reads TGTGCCAGCTCACCGACTAGCGGGGGGTTATACAATGAGCAGTTCTTC. It translates to CASSPTSGGLYNEQFF.